This is a list of T cell receptor beta chains from one sample in a study of T-cell reconstitution after alpha-beta-depleted transplantation in children. TCRdb fed the PCR reads into MiXCR, producing one record per CDR3 protein. The sample yields 150,000 to 250,000 distinct CDR3 sequences, more than 14% seen once. The sample here was PBMCs from the stem cell graft donor, taken from the stem cell graft. The receptor set was obtained from a human donor who donated a stem cell graft to a child with acute lymphoblastic leukemia. CDR3s include the opening cysteine and the closing phenylalanine or tryptophan. The D gene is left open where the match is weak. Clone size is not always given. Where it is, it says once, few, many or a class for expanded clones.

NA	TRBV20-1	TRBJ2-7	many	TGCAGTGCCACCCCCTCCGGGACCGGGGGTGGGGAGCAGTACTTC	CSATPSGTGGGEQYF
TRBD1	TRBV20-1	TRBJ1-5	many	TGCAGTGCTAGTAGTCAGGGGGCGGAATCAAAGCCCCAGCATTTT	CSASSQGAESKPQHF
NA	TRBV7-2	TRBJ2-1	few	TGTGCCAGCAGCTTAGGGGGCGGAAGCAATGAGCAGTTCTTC	CASSLGGGSNEQFF
NA	TRBV7-8	TRBJ1-1	many	TGTGCCAGCAGCTCCCTTAGGGCAATAGGCACTGAAGCTTTCTTT	CASSSLRAIGTEAFF
NA	TRBV6-1	TRBJ2-7	few	TGTGCCAGCACTGGGGTGAGCTCTGCCACCTACGAGCAGTACTTC	CASTGVSSATYEQYF
NA	TRBV27	TRBJ1-6	many	TGTGCCAGCAGTTTAATTAGGGATTCACCCCTCCACTTT	CASSLIRDSPLHF
NA	TRBV6-2/TRBV6-3	TRBJ2-5	NA	TGTGCCAGCAGTTACGAGGTGGGAGGCATTCAAGAGACCCAGTACTTC	CASSYEVGGIQETQYF
TRBD1	TRBV12-3/TRBV12-4	TRBJ2-2	NA	TGTGCCAGCAGTTCCCTCTCATCTGAGACAGGGGCGAACACCGGGGAGCTGTTTTTT	CASSSLSSETGANTGELFF
NA	TRBV5-1	TRBJ2-7	many	TGCGCCAGCAGAACCCCGGGGAGGGGGTACGAGCAGTACTTC	CASRTPGRGYEQYF
NA	TRBV5-1	TRBJ2-1	many	TGCGCCAGCAGCGGGGCGATCTCCGACAATGAGCAGTTCTTC	CASSGAISDNEQFF
NA	TRBV12-3/TRBV12-4	TRBJ1-1	many	TGTGCCAGCAGGTCAGGGAACGCGGGTGAAGCTTTCTTT	CASRSGNAGEAFF
TRBD2	TRBV7-9	TRBJ2-1	few	TGTGCCAGCAGCTTACTAGCGGGAGAAGGCTACAATGAGCAGTTCTTC	CASSLLAGEGYNEQFF
TRBD2	TRBV20-1	TRBJ2-7	many	TGCAGTGCTCCTACCGGGTGGGGCGGGAGTTCCTACGAGCAGTACTTC	CSAPTGWGGSSYEQYF
NA	TRBV12-3/TRBV12-4	TRBJ2-1	many	TGTGCCAGCAGTTCAACAGGTATCCTGGACAATGAGCAGTTCTTC	CASSSTGILDNEQFF
TRBD2	TRBV7-1	TRBJ2-1	once	TGTGCCAGCAGCTCATCACCCGGGACTAGCGGCAATGAGCAGTTCTTC	CASSSSPGTSGNEQFF
TRBD2	TRBV5-1	TRBJ2-4	few	TGCGCCAGCAGCTTGAATGACAAACTAGCGGACCAAAACATTCAGTACTTC	CASSLNDKLADQNIQYF
NA	TRBV5-1	TRBJ1-1	NA	TGCGCCAGCAGCTTGGAAGGCATGAACACTGAAGCTTTCTTT	CASSLEGMNTEAFF
TRBD2	TRBV11-3	TRBJ2-2	many	TGTGCCAGCAGCCCACGACTAGCGGGAGGGTTGGCCGGGGAGCTGTTTTTT	CASSPRLAGGLAGELFF
NA	TRBV27	TRBJ1-4	NA	TGTGCCAGCAGTTTTGGCAGGGTAGGAGAAAAACTGTTTTTT	CASSFGRVGEKLFF
NA	TRBV7-9	TRBJ1-1	many	TGTGCCAGCAGGGATATTGAAGAAGGGGCTTTCTTT	CASRDIEEGAFF
TRBD2	TRBV29-1	TRBJ2-1	many	TGCAGCGTCACACCGATAGCGGGAGGCTTCGCTGATGAGCAGTTCTTC	CSVTPIAGGFADEQFF
NA	TRBV4-1	TRBJ2-7	NA	TGCGCCAGCAGCCCTCATACTACAGCGGATATACCCTACGAGCAGTACTTC	CASSPHTTADIPYEQYF
TRBD2	TRBV2	TRBJ2-1	NA	TGTACCAGCAGTTTGGCCCCCCGGGCGGGAGGGCCTTCAAATGAGCAGTTCTTC	CTSSLAPRAGGPSNEQFF
TRBD2	TRBV5-1	TRBJ2-1	many	TGCGCCAGCAGCGCCGGACTAGCGGTATACAATGAGCAGTTCTTC	CASSAGLAVYNEQFF
NA	TRBV12-3/TRBV12-4	TRBJ2-7	many	TGTGCCAGCAGTCGATTCACAGGGACCTACGAGCAGTACTTC	CASSRFTGTYEQYF
NA	TRBV11-3	TRBJ2-1	NA	TGTGCCAGCAGCTTAGTCCCCACGGTGCCTGAGCAGTTCTTC	CASSLVPTVPEQFF
NA	TRBV6-1	TRBJ2-1	few	TGTGCCAGCAGTCTTCGGACAGACAATGAGCAGTTCTTC	CASSLRTDNEQFF
NA	TRBV11-1	TRBJ2-1	many	TGTGCCAGCAGCTTAGGAGGTCACTACAATGAGCAGTTCTTC	CASSLGGHYNEQFF
NA	TRBV20-1	TRBJ2-7	many	TGCAGTGCTAGAGATCGGGGAAACCTACGAGCGCAGTACTTC	CSARDRGNLRAQYF
NA	TRBV5-1	TRBJ2-1	many	TGCGCCAGCAGCTTGCAGGGGGGGACCTACAATGAGCAGTTCTTC	CASSLQGGTYNEQFF
TRBD2	TRBV10-3	TRBJ2-2	few	TGTGCCATCAGTGAGGTGCCTAGCGGCACCGGGGAGCTGTTTTTT	CAISEVPSGTGELFF
NA	TRBV5-1	TRBJ1-4	few	TGCGCCAGCAGCTTGGTTCCGATCCCAACTAATGAAAAACTGTTTTTT	CASSLVPIPTNEKLFF
NA	TRBV5-1	TRBJ1-5	many	TGCGCCAGCAGCTTGGAGGGGCGAAATCAGCCCCAGCATTTT	CASSLEGRNQPQHF
TRBD2	TRBV5-1	TRBJ2-1	many	TGCGCCAGCAGCCCGGGACTAGCGGGAGAGAACAATGAGCAGTTCTTC	CASSPGLAGENNEQFF
NA	TRBV28	TRBJ2-7	few	TGTGCCAGCAGTTTCGCAGCCTCCTACGAGCAGTACTTC	CASSFAASYEQYF
TRBD1	TRBV11-1	TRBJ2-1	few	TGTGCCAGCAGCGCACGGGACAGGGGGCGCAATGAGCAGTTCTTC	CASSARDRGRNEQFF
NA	TRBV27	TRBJ1-2	many	TGTGCCAGCAGTCCTCTAAGGTCGGGCAGGCTTTATGGCTACACCTTC	CASSPLRSGRLYGYTF
NA	TRBV7-2	TRBJ2-5	many	TGTGCCAGCAGCTTAGGGCAGCCCACCAAGACCCAGTACTTC	CASSLGQPTKTQYF
TRBD2	TRBV23-1	TRBJ2-7	few	TGCGCCGGGGGAGCGGGAGTTTTCTACGAGCAGTACTTC	CAGGAGVFYEQYF
NA	TRBV6-5	TRBJ2-7	many	TGTGCCAGCAGTTACCTGTACGGGTACGAGCAGTACTTC	CASSYLYGYEQYF
TRBD2	TRBV20-1	TRBJ2-3	NA	TGCAGTGCTCAACTAGCGGGAAGCCCAGATACGCAGTATTTT	CSAQLAGSPDTQYF
TRBD2	TRBV29-1	TRBJ2-5	many	TGCAGCGTTGAATCCAGCGGGAGGGCCGTCTATCAAGAGACCCAGTACTTC	CSVESSGRAVYQETQYF
NA	TRBV5-1	TRBJ2-1	NA	TGCGCCAGCAGCTTGGCCATGACCTCCTACAATGAGCAGTTCTTC	CASSLAMTSYNEQFF
NA	TRBV7-8	TRBJ1-1	NA	TGTGCCAGCAGCTTAGAAGGGGTGCCTGAAGCTTTCTTT	CASSLEGVPEAFF
NA	TRBV4-2	TRBJ1-5	once	TGTGCCAGCAGCCGCCGGGGTGGGCCCTATAACCAGCCCCAGCATTTT	CASSRRGGPYNQPQHF
NA	TRBV29-1	TRBJ2-5	many	TGCAGCGCTATGTCCGGGACGAGGGAGACCCAGTACTTC	CSAMSGTRETQYF
NA	TRBV20-1	TRBJ2-3	many	TGCAGTGCGCTCCCGGGGCAAACTCCCACAGATACGCAGTATTTT	CSALPGQTPTDTQYF
NA	TRBV11-2	TRBJ2-7	many	TGTGCCAGCAGCTTAAGTCCTAGGGCCTACGAGCAGTACTTC	CASSLSPRAYEQYF
NA	TRBV29-1	TRBJ2-1	many	TGCAGCGCCCCCAGGGGGGACAGCAACAATGAGCAGTTCTTC	CSAPRGDSNNEQFF
TRBD1	TRBV11-3	TRBJ1-1	NA	TGTGCCAGCAGCAGACGACAGGGGGCGGTGGGCACTGAAGCTTTCTTT	CASSRRQGAVGTEAFF